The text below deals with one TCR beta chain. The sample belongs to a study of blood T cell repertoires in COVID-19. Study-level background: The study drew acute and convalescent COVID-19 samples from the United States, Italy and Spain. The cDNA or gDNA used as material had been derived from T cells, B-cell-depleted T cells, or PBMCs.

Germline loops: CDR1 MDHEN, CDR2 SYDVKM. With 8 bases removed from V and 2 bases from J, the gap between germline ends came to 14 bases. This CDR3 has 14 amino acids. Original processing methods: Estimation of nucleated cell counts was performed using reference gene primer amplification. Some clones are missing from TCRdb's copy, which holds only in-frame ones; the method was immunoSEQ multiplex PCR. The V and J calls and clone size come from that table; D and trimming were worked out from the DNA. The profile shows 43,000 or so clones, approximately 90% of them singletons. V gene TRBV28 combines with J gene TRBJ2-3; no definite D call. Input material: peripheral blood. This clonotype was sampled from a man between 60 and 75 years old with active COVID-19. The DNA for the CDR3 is TGTGCCAGCCGTTATAGCAGCCTCACAGATACGCAGTATTTT. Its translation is CASRYSSLTDTQYF.